Below, 9 T cell receptor beta chains from the same sample are listed, as sequenced in a study of regulatory T cells in long-lasting Graves disease. The TCR beta library used iRepertoire HTBI primers with Arm-PCR amplification of CDR3. TCRdb re-analysed the multiplex PCR reads in MiXCR, keeping a single row per CDR3 protein. The data show approximately 690,000 distinct CDR3 sequences, with about 32% seen just once and about 40% held by the top ten. Time point in this sample: persistent/refractory GD, antithyroid drugs over 5 years with positive TRAb. Isolated PBMC RNA provided the starting material for the TCR library. The specimen was peripheral blood mononuclear cells (PBMCs), collected when the disease was refractory, from a patient treated with antithyroid drugs. The receptors were sampled from a female donor with Graves disease.

The rearrangement uses TRBV3-1 and TRBJ2-7, with D unclear. The CDR3 totals 12 residues. Germline V gene lookup returns CDR1 LGHDT and CDR2 YNNKEL (reference sequence). Trimming cost V 1 base and J 5 bases, with 6 bases left between them. The CDR3 region has the DNA TGTGCCAGCAGCCAAGGGATCCACGAGCAGTACTTC. Translating it yields CASSQGIHEQYF.

With respect to this clonotype: This may stem from a read error, because a much larger clone lies one nucleotide away. This chain joins TRBV2 and TRBJ1-2; D is unresolved. CDR1 and CDR2 from the germline V gene are SNHLY and FYNNEI. V was pared by 5 bases and J by 7 bases, with 14 bases between. CDR3 size: 13 residues. Here the CDR3 reads CASSQYPAGGYTF. CDR3 nucleotides: TGTGCCAGCAGTCAATACCCCGCTGGTGGCTACACCTTC.

This clonotype was observed many times. The chain is built from TRBV28 and TRBJ1-2, with D unresolved. The germline V gene has CDR1 MDHEN and CDR2 SYDVKM. This CDR3 spans 14 amino acids. Trimming took 2 bases from V and 10 from J, leaving 17 bases between them. CDR3 DNA: TGTGCCAGCAGTTTAAGTCCGGCTGTACCTGACTACACCTTC. This codes for CASSLSPAVPDYTF.

Only a few counts were recorded for this clonotype. V and J are TRBV3-1 and TRBJ1-1; no definite D call. The CDR3 consists of 16 residues. V was cut by 1 base and J by 0 bases, with 12 bases left in between. CDR1 is LGHDT, CDR2 YNNKEL, per germline (reference sequence). CDR3: CASSQARRPMNTEAFF. The CDR3 region has the DNA TGTGCCAGCAGCCAAGCTAGGCGGCCGATGAACACTGAAGCTTTCTTT.

In this sample, this clonotype turned up many times. The chain employs TRBV11-2 and TRBJ1-1; D perhaps matches TRBD1 (5 bases). The CDR3 is 15 amino acids. Germline values: CDR1 SGHAT, CDR2 FQNNGV. The ends were cut back, 4 bases at V and 7 bases at J, with 19 bases in the middle. In DNA, the CDR3 is TGTGCCAGCAGCTCGTGGGTGGGGCAGGGTGTTGAAGCTTTCTTT. Translated, it gives CASSSWVGQGVEAFF.

This clonotype was observed a handful of times. A read error may account for a junction end that differs from germline. The rearrangement joins TRBV20-1 to TRBJ1-5, with 9 bases identical to TRBD1. The CDR3 extends over 11 amino acids. Germline-derived CDR1 and CDR2 are DFQATT and SNEGSKA (reference sequence). Here the CDR3 DNA reads TGCAGTGCTAGAGAGACAGGGGGGTGGTATTTT. This codes for CSARETGGWYF.

As to this clonotype: This sequence may be a read error, since a much larger clone differs from it by one base. V usage is TRBV6-2 or TRBV6-3 and J usage is TRBJ2-7; weak D call: TRBD2 (5 bases). Germline V lookup: CDR1 MNHEY, CDR2 SVGEGT. CDR3 size: 12 residues. The CDR3 bases are TGTGTCAGCGGACTTACTGGATACGAGCAGTACTTC. Translating it yields CVSGLTGYEQYF.

This clonotype showed up just a few times. The rearrangement uses TRBV6-5 and TRBJ1-4, with D possibly matching TRBD1 (5 bases). Germline V gene lookup returns CDR1 MNHEY and CDR2 SVGAGI. The CDR3 totals 14 residues. The V gene lost 4 bases and the J gene lost 5 bases, with 11 bases spanning the gap. CDR3: CASSWGRANEKLFF. The CDR3, as DNA: TGTGCCAGCAGTTGGGGACGGGCGAATGAAAAACTGTTTTTT.

V is TRBV20-1 and J is TRBJ2-5; 9 nucleotides match TRBD2. Germline CDR1 is DFQATT and CDR2 is SNEGSKA (reference sequence). This CDR3 contains 13 residues. The V segment lost 2 bases and the J segment 4 bases; nucleotides outside the gene matches: 2. The CDR3 nucleotides are TGCAGTGCTAGACCTAGCGGGGTAGAGACCCAGTACTTC. Protein: CSARPSGVETQYF.